One sample yielded the 4 T cell receptor beta chains listed below, sequenced in a study of T cell repertoires in cytomegalovirus infection. Using its own MiXCR run on the reads, TCRdb lists one record per CDR3 protein. The sample records some 800,000 distinct CDR3 sequences, approximately 32% being singletons. Their specific antigens are unknown. Specimen: cultured CD8+ T cells from PBMCs, collected from culture after CMV antigen stimulation. These receptors all stem from a human donor in good health (CMV status not recorded). Some clones in this sample may be carry-over from other donors' samples.

J is TRBJ2-1 and V is TRBV9; no reliable D call. The V gene's germline CDR1 is SGDLS and CDR2 YYNGEE. This CDR3 has 14 residues. V gave up 4 bases and J gave up 1 base, with 9 bases separating them. The CDR3 sequence: CASSPDQSYNEQFF. The CDR3 DNA reads TGTGCCAGCAGCCCGGACCAGTCCTACAATGAGCAGTTCTTC. Supplemented by reference TRBV9 and TRBJ2-1, the full variable domain reads DSGVTQTPKHLITATGQRVTLRCSPRSGDLSVYWYQQSLDQGLQFLIQYYNGEERAKGNILERFSAQQFPDLHSELNLSSLELGDSALYFCASSPDQSYNEQFFGPGTRLTVL.

This clonotype was counted many times. The chain is built from TRBV7-3 and TRBJ2-2, with TRBD2 matching 8 bases. Germline V gene sequence: CDR1 SGHTA, CDR2 FQGTGA. The CDR3 loop spans 18 amino acids. Losses at the gene ends were 5 bases for V and 4 bases for J; bases not matched to a gene: 15. The CDR3 region is CASSQTLGLARTTGELFF. DNA for the CDR3: TGTGCCAGCAGCCAAACCCTCGGACTAGCTCGAACCACCGGGGAGCTGTTTTTT.

This chain links TRBV6-2 or TRBV6-3 with TRBJ2-1, with unresolved D. Germline V gives CDR1 MNHEY, CDR2 SVGEGT. The CDR3 has 14 amino acids. V was trimmed by 7 bases and J by 3 bases, leaving 13 bases between them. CDR3 region: CASTSKILYNEQFF. CDR3 bases: TGTGCCAGCACCTCCAAAATACTCTACAATGAGCAGTTCTTC.

This chain links TRBV5-8 with TRBJ2-3; D gene ambiguous. Germline V gene sequence: CDR1 SGHTS, CDR2 YDEGEE. The V end was cut by 4 bases, the J end by 3 bases, with 6 bases between. CDR3 length: 12 residues. CDR3 bases: TGTGCCAGCAGCCGGGTTACAGATACGCAGTATTTT. Its protein is CASSRVTDTQYF.